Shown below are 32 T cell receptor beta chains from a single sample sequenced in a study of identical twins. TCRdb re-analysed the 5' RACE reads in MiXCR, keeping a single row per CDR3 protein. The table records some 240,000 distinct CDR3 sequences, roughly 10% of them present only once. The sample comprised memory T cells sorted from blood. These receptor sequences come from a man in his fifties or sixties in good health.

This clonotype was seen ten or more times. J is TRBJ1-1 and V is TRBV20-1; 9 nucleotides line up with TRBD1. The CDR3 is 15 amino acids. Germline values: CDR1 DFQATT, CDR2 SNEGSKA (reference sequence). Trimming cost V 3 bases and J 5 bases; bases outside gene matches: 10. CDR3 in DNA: TGCAGTGCTAGTCAAACCTCCGGGACAGGGACTGAAGCTTTCTTT. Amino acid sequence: CSASQTSGTGTEAFF.

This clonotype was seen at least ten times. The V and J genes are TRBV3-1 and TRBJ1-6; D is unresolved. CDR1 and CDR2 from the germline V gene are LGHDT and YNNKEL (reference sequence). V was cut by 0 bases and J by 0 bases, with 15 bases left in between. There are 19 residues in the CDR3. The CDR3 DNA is TGTGCCAGCAGCCAAGATCTCGTCAGTTCGAGCTCCTATAATTCACCCCTCCACTTT. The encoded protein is CASSQDLVSSSSYNSPLHF.

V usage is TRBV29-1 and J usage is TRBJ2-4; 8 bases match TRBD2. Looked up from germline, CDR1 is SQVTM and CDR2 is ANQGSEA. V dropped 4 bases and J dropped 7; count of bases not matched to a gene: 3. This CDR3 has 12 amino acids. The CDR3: CSVASGSNIQYF. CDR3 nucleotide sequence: TGCAGCGTTGCGAGCGGGAGTAACATTCAGTACTTC.

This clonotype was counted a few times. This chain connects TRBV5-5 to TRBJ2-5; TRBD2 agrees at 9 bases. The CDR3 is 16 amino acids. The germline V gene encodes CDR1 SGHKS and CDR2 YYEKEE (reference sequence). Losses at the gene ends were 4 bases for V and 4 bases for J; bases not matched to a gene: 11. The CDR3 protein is CASSRYGSGGGETQYF. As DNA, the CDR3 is TGTGCCAGCAGCCGTTACGGTAGCGGGGGTGGAGAGACCCAGTACTTC.

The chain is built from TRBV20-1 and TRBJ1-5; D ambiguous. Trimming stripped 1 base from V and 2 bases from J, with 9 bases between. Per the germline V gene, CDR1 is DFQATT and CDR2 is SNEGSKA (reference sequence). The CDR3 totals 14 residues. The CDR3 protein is CSARGVQGNQPQHF. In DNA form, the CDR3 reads TGCAGTGCTAGAGGGGTGCAGGGCAATCAGCCCCAGCATTTT.

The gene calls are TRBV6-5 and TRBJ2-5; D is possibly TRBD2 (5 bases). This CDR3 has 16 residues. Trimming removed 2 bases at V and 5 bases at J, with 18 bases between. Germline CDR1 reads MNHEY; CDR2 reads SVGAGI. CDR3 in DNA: TGTGCCAGCAGTTACAGGTTTTCGGCGGGTGCCGAGACCCAGTACTTC. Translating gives CASSYRFSAGAETQYF.

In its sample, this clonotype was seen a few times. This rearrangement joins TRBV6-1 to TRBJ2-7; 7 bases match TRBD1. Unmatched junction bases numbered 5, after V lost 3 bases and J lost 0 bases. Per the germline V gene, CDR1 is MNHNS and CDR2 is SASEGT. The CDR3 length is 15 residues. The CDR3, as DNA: TGTGCCAGCAGTGAGGGACAGCCGAGCTCCTACGAGCAGTACTTC. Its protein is CASSEGQPSSYEQYF.

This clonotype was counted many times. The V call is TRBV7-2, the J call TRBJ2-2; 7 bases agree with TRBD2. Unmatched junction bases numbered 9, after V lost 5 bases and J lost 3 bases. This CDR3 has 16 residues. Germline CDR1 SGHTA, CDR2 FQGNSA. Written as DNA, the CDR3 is TGTGCCAGCAGCCGGGGTCCAGGGAGGGACACCGGGGAGCTGTTTTTT. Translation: CASSRGPGRDTGELFF.

CDR3 amino acids: CASSRTGSSGNTIYF. The CDR3 DNA is TGCGCCAGCAGCAGAACAGGTTCCTCTGGAAACACCATATATTTT. The genes are TRBV10-2 and TRBJ1-3; tentatively, D is TRBD1 (5 bases). Trimming took 6 bases from V and 0 from J, leaving 12 bases between them. This CDR3 is 15 amino acids long. The germline CDR1 and CDR2 sequences are WSHSY and SAAADI.

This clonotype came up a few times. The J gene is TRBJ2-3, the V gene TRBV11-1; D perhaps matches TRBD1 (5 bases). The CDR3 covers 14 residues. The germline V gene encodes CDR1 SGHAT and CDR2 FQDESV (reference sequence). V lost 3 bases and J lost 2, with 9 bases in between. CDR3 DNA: TGTGCCAGCAGCTTCGGACACCACACAGATACGCAGTATTTT. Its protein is CASSFGHHTDTQYF. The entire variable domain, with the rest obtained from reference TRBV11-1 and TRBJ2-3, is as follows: EAEVAQSPRYKITEKSQAVAFWCDPISGHATLYWYRQILGQGPELLVQFQDESVVDDSQLPKDRFSAERLKGVDSTLKIQPAELGDSAMYLCASSFGHHTDTQYFGPGTRLTVL.

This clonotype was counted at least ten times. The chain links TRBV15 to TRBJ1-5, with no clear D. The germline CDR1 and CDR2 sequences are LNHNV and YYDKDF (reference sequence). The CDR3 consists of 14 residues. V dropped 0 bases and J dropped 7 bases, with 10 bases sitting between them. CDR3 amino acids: CATSRDIVGQPQHF. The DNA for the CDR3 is TGTGCCACCAGCAGAGATATCGTCGGCCAGCCCCAGCATTTT.

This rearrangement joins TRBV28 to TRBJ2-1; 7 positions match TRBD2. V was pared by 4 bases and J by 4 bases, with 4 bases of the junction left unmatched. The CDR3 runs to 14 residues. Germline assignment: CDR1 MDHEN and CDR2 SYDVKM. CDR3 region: CASSYGRRYNEQFF. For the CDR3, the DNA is TGTGCCAGCAGTTACGGGAGGAGGTACAATGAGCAGTTCTTC.

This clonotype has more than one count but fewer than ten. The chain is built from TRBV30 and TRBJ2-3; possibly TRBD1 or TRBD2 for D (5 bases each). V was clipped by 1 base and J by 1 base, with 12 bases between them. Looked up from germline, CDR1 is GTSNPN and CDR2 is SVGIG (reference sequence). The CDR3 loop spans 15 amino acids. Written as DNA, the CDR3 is TGTGCCTGGAGTGGGGGGACCGTGGGCACAGATACGCAGTATTTT. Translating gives CAWSGGTVGTDTQYF.

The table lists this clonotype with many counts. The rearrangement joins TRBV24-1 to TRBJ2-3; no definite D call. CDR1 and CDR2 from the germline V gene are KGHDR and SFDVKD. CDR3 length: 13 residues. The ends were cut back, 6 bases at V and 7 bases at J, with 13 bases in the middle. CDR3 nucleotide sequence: TGTGCCACCAGTTCGGTTGGGCACAATACGCAGTATTTT. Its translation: CATSSVGHNTQYF.

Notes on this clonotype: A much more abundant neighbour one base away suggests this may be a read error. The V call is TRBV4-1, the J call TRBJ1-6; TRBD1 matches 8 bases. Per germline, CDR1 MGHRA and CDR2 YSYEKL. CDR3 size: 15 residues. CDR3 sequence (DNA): TGCGTCAGCAGCCAAGAGGACAGGGCTCGTTCACCCCTCCACTTT. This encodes CVSSQEDRARSPLHF.

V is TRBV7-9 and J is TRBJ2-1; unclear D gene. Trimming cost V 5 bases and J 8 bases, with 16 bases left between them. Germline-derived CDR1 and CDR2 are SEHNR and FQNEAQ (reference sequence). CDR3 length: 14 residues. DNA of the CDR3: TGTGCCAGCAGCCACTTAGTACCCCAGTATGAGCAGTTCTTC. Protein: CASSHLVPQYEQFF.

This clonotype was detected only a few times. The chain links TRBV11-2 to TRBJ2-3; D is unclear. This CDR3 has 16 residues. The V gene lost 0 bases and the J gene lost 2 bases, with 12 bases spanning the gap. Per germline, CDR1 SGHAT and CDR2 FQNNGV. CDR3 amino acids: CASSLEAVLITDTQYF. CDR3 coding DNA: TGTGCCAGCAGCTTAGAGGCAGTACTAATCACAGATACGCAGTATTTT.

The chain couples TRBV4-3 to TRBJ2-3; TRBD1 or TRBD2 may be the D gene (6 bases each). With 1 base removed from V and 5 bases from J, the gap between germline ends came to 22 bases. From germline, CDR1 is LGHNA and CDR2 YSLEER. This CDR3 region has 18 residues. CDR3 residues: CASSQGPVSWGAKDTQYF. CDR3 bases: TGCGCCAGCAGCCAAGGGCCCGTGAGCTGGGGGGCCAAAGATACGCAGTATTTT.

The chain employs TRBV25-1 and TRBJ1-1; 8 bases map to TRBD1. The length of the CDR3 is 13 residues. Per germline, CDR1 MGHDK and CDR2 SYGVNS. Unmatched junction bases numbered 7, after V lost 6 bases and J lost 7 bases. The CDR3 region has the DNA TGTGCCAGCAGGGCGACAGGGGTCCTTGAAGCTTTCTTT. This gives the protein CASRATGVLEAFF.

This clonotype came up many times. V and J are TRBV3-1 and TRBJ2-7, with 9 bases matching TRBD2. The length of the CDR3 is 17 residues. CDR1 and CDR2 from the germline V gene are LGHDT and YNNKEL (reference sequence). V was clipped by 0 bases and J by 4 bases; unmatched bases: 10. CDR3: CASSQDRASGNLYEQYF. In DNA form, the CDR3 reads TGTGCCAGCAGCCAAGACCGGGCTAGCGGGAACTTATACGAGCAGTACTTC.

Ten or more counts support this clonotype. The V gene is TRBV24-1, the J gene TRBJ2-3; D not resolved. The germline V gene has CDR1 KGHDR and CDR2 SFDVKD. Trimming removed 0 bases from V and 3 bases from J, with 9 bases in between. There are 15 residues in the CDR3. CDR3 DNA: TGTGCCACCAGTGATTTGGGCGGAAAGACAGATACGCAGTATTTT. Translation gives CATSDLGGKTDTQYF.

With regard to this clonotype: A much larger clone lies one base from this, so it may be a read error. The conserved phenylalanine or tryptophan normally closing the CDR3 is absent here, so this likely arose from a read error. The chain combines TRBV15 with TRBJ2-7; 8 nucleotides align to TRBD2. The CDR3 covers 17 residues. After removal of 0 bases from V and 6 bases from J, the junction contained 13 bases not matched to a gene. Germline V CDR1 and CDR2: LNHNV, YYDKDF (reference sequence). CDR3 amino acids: CATSRDRRREAPREQYI. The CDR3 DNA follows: TGTGCCACCAGCAGAGATAGGAGGCGGGAGGCCCCTCGCGAGCAGTACATC.

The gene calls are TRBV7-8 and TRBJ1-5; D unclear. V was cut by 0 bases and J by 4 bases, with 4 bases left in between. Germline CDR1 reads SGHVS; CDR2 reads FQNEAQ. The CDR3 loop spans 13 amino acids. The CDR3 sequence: CASSLARNQPQHF. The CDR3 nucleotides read TGTGCCAGCAGCTTAGCCAGAAATCAGCCCCAGCATTTT. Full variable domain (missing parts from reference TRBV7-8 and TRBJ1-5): GAGVSQSPRYKVAKRGQDVALRCDPISGHVSLFWYQQALGQGPEFLTYFQNEAQLDKSGLPSDRFFAERPEGSVSTLKIQRTQQEDSAVYLCASSLARNQPQHFGDGTRLSIL.

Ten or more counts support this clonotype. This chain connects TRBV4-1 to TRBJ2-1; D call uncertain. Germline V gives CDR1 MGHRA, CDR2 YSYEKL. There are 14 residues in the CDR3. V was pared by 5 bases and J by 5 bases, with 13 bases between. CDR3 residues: CASSIHSADNEQFF. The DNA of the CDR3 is TGCGCCAGCAGCATACACTCAGCTGACAATGAGCAGTTCTTC.

This CDR3 is CASSIQYEQYF. DNA for the CDR3: TGTGCCAGCAGTATACAGTACGAGCAGTACTTC. This chain links TRBV28 with TRBJ2-7; D unclear. There are 11 residues in the CDR3. From germline, CDR1 is MDHEN and CDR2 SYDVKM. The V and J ends lost 5 bases and 4 bases respectively, with 6 bases between them. Full variable domain (missing parts from reference TRBV28 and TRBJ2-7): DVKVTQSSRYLVKRTGEKVFLECVQDMDHENMFWYRQDPGLGLRLIYFSYDVKMKEKGDIPEGYSVSREKKERFSLILESASTNQTSMYLCASSIQYEQYFGPGTRLTVT.

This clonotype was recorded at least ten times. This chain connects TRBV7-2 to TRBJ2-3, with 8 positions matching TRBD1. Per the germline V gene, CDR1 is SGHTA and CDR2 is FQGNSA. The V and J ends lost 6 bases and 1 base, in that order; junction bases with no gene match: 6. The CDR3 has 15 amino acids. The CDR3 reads CASSRGQGRTDTQYF. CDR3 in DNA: TGTGCCAGCAGTCGAGGACAGGGACGCACAGATACGCAGTATTTT. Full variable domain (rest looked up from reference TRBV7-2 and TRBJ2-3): GAGVSQSPSNKVTEKGKDVELRCDPISGHTALYWYRQSLGQGLEFLIYFQGNSAPDKSGLPSDRFSAERTGGSVSTLTIQRTQQEDSAVYLCASSRGQGRTDTQYFGPGTRLTVL.

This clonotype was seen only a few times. DNA for the CDR3: TGCAGTGCAAGACGCCACCAAGAGACCCAGTACTTC. It codes for CSARRHQETQYF. The chain links TRBV20-1 to TRBJ2-5; unclear D gene. The CDR3 runs 12 residues. With 6 bases removed from V and 0 bases from J, the gap between germline ends came to 8 bases. Germline CDR1 DFQATT, CDR2 SNEGSKA (reference sequence).

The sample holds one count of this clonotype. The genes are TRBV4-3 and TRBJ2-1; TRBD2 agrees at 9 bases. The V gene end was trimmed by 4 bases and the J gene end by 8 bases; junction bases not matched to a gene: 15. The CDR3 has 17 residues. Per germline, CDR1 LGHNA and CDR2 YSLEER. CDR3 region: CASSLGLRGGLLDEQFF. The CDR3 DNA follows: TGCGCCAGCAGCCTAGGTTTGCGGGGGGGCCTTCTCGATGAGCAGTTCTTC.

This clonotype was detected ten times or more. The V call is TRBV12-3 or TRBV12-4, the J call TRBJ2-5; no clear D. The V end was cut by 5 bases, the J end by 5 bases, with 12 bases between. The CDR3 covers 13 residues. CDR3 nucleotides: TGTGCCAGCAGTACCTCGGACCGGGAGACCCAGTACTTC. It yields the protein CASSTSDRETQYF.

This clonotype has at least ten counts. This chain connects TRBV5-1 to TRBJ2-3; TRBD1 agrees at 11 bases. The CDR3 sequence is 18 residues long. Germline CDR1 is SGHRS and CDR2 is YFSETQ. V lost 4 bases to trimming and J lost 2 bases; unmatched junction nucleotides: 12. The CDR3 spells CASSRTGGSSGYTDTQYF. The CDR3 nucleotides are TGCGCCAGCAGCAGGACAGGGGGCTCATCCGGTTACACAGATACGCAGTATTTT.

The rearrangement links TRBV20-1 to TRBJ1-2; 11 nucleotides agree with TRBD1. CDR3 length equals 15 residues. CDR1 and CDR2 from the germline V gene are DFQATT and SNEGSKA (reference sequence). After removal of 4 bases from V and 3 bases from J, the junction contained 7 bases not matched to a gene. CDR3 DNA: TGCAGTGCTATGGGACAGGGGGAGAGCTACTATGGCTACACCTTC. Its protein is CSAMGQGESYYGYTF.

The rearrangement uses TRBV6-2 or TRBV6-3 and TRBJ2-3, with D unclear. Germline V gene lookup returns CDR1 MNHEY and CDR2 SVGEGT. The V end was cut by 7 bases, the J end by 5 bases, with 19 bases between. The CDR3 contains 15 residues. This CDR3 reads CASTESRARRDTQYF. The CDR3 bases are TGTGCCAGCACCGAGTCTAGGGCCCGAAGAGATACGCAGTATTTT.